The entry below describes one TCR beta chain. These data belong to a study of blood T cell repertoires in COVID-19. At the level of the study: Whether acute or convalescent, the COVID-19 samples came from the United States, Italy and Spain.

Authors' analysis steps: Researchers report that nucleated cell counts were estimated from reference gene primer amplification. Some clones are missing from TCRdb's copy, which holds only in-frame ones; the method was immunoSEQ multiplex PCR. That table is the source of V, J and clone size, and D and trimming were worked out from the DNA. The sample holds 37,000 or so clones, 88% seen once. The V and J ends lost 4 bases and 3 bases, in that order; junction bases with no gene match: 7. Germline lookup yields CDR1 SGDLS and CDR2 YYNGEE. This CDR3 has 16 residues. This receptor was identified in a man between 60 and 75 years old with active COVID-19. Source material: peripheral blood. The rearrangement links TRBV9 to TRBJ2-1; TRBD1 matches at 10 bases. CDR3 sequence reads: CASSTEDRGYYNEQFF. CDR3 nucleotides: TGTGCCAGCAGCACAGAGGACAGGGGGTACTACAATGAGCAGTTCTTC.